The following is a T cell receptor (beta chain) sequence with its context. As yet, its antigen is unknown. V gave up 4 bases and J gave up 6 bases, with 10 bases separating them. The CDR3 loop spans 12 amino acids. Looked up from germline, CDR1 is SGHTA and CDR2 is FQGTGA. TCRdb fed the 5' RACE reads into MiXCR, producing one record per CDR3 protein. The sample has about 440,000 distinct CDR3 sequences, around 20% seen once. The data are from a study of T-cell memory formation after mild COVID-19. Study-level findings and limits: Shrinking CD4+ clones resided mostly in CM and EM, and CD8+ ones in EMRA.

J is TRBJ2-7 and V is TRBV7-3; no definite D call. Material for sequencing was PBMCs or a T cell subset sorted from them (not recorded which). The TCR originated in an adult woman who had mild COVID-19 (a few samples of this study predate the infection). Cell type and time point are not known. The CDR3 coding sequence is TGTGCCAGCAGCTCAGGATCTGGCGAGCAGTACTTC. This translates into CASSSGSGEQYF.